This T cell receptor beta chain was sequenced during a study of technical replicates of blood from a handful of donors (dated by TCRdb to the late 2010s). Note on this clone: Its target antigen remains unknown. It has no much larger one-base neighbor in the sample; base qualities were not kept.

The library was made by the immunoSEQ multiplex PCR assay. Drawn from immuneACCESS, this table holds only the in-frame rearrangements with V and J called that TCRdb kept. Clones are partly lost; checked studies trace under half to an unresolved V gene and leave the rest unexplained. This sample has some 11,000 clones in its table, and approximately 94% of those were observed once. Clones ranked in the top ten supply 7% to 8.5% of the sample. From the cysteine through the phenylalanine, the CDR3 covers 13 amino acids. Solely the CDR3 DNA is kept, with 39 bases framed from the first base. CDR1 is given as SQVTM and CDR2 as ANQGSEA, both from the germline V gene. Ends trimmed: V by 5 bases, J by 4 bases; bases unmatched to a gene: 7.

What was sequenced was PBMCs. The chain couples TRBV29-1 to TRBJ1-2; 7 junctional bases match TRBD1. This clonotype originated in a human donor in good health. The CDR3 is CSVHRGVGYGYTF. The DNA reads TGCAGCGTTCACAGGGGAGTAGGCTATGGCTACACCTTC.